This entry is about one T cell receptor (beta chain). Its antigen is unidentified. TCRdb independently ran MiXCR on the multiplex PCR reads; one entry per CDR3 protein. The sample yields about 180,000 distinct CDR3 sequences, approximately 33% seen once. This sample is part of a study of breast tumors, draining lymph nodes, adjacent tissues. Study conclusions and caveats: Findings are consistent with lymph node origin and intratumoral expansion of most tumor T cells.

The lymph nodes were axillary draining lymph nodes from breast cancer patients. This CDR3 spans 15 amino acids. Germline lookup yields CDR1 SNHLY and CDR2 FYNNEI. The clonotype originates from a female donor with breast cancer. Some clones in this sample may be carry-over from other donors' samples. The chain couples TRBV2 to TRBJ2-6; 8 bases line up with TRBD2. The end of the DNA fits TRBJ2-7 better, so the J call may be wrong. Sequences were obtained from axillary lymph node tissue. CDR3 in DNA: TGTGCCAGCAGTGAAGGGCTAGCGGGTGAAGGCGAGCAGTACTTC. The encoded protein is CASSEGLAGEGEQYF.